Detailed here is one TCR beta chain. This record comes from a study of T cell responses to AZD1222 COVID-19 vaccine. Germline CDR1 and CDR2: MRHNA and SNTAGT. V was shortened by 0 bases and J by 2 bases, with 7 bases between the two germline ends. CDR3 length: 14 residues. Repertoires were generated with immunoSEQ multiplex PCR, while TCRdb's copy carries only in-frame clones and drops some. The data show about 140,000 clones, approximately 90% seen once. The rearrangement uses TRBV6-4 and TRBJ2-5, with D uncertain. The input for sequencing was peripheral blood, taken on day 0 of AZD1222 vaccination. This receptor was taken from an adult in good health. CDR3 nucleotides: TGTGCCAGCAGTGACTCCTTCCTGCAAGAGACCCAGTACTTC. It encodes CASSDSFLQETQYF.